This TCR beta chain was profiled in a study of Graves' ophthalmopathy and Graves' hyperthyroidism. This CDR3 is built from 17 residues. The V gene lost 11 bases and the J gene lost 5 bases, with 29 bases spanning the gap. Germline V gene data show CDR1 as KGHDR and CDR2 as SFDVKD. CDR3 regions of TCR beta were amplified from RNA transcripts. Scientists carried out first-round RT-PCR using HTBI primers and then a second-round multiplex PCR. Each CDR3 protein is one row after TCRdb ran MiXCR on the multiplex PCR reads. This table has over a million distinct CDR3 sequences, approximately 35% appearing once.

The sample was peripheral blood or thyroid tissue (not recorded which). The chain uses TRBV24-1 and TRBJ2-5; D call uncertain. This TCR was sampled from an adult man with Graves' hyperthyroidism. The CDR3 DNA reads as TGTGCCAGCTCACCCCTTAGGCAGAACCAACGTGGGGAGACCCAGTACTTC. Encoded protein: CASSPLRQNQRGETQYF.